The 22 T cell receptor beta chains in this list originate from one sample, sequenced in a study of blood T cells in healthy people across ages. The use of a sample-barcoded 5' primer and a J-beta primer mix characterized a second PCR of about 7 to 12 cycles. One entry per CDR3 protein, called by TCRdb with MiXCR from the 5' RACE reads. Of approximately 1.5 million distinct CDR3 sequences listed, around 36% are singletons. Sequencing was carried out using blood. These receptors came from a woman in her 30s in good health.

The rearrangement uses TRBV6-1 and TRBJ2-1; 9 positions agree with TRBD1. The V and J ends lost 6 bases and 6 bases, in that order; junction bases with no gene match: 12. CDR3 length: 16 amino acids. The germline gives CDR1 MNHNS, CDR2 SASEGT. CDR3 sequence: CASRPLSGTGPNEQFF. The CDR3, as DNA: TGTGCCAGCAGACCACTCTCCGGGACAGGGCCCAATGAGCAGTTCTTC.

The rearrangement joins TRBV20-1 to TRBJ2-1, with TRBD2 identical over 12 bases. Trimming at V came to 5 bases and at J to 1 base, leaving 6 bases not matched to a gene. CDR1 is DFQATT, CDR2 SNEGSKA, per germline (reference sequence). The CDR3 is made up of 16 amino acids. The CDR3 DNA reads as TGCAGTGCTCGACCCCTAGCGGGAGGGTCCTACAATGAGCAGTTCTTC. This translates into CSARPLAGGSYNEQFF.

The chain recombines TRBV6-5 with TRBJ2-3; D tentatively fits TRBD1 or TRBD2 (6 bases each). Germline assignment: CDR1 MNHEY and CDR2 SVGAGI. This CDR3 is built from 13 residues. V was clipped by 8 bases and J by 2 bases, with 11 bases between them. The CDR3 loop is CASGGTLTDTQYF. The DNA of the CDR3 is TGTGCCAGCGGCGGGACACTCACAGATACGCAGTATTTT.

The chain carries TRBV7-3 and TRBJ2-3; D uncertain. V shed 4 bases and J shed 11 bases, with 16 bases lying between them. The CDR3 totals 13 residues. Looked up from germline, CDR1 is SGHTA and CDR2 is FQGTGA. The CDR3 DNA sequence: TGTGCCAGCAGCTCCCCGGGCGACGAGAGGCAGTATTTT. Protein: CASSSPGDERQYF.

There are many counts of this clonotype. This chain joins TRBV13 and TRBJ2-3; no reliable D call. Trimming took off 1 base at V and 7 bases at J, with 9 bases between the two ends. This CDR3 spans 13 amino acids. Germline V CDR1 and CDR2: PRHDT, FYEKMQ (reference sequence). The CDR3 DNA follows: TGTGCCAGCAGCTTAGCTTGGGAAAATACGCAGTATTTT. This sequence encodes CASSLAWENTQYF.

The chain couples TRBV5-1 to TRBJ1-5, with unresolved D. V lost 4 bases and J lost 3, with 23 bases in between. The V gene's germline CDR1 is SGHRS and CDR2 YFSETQ. There are 18 residues in the CDR3. The CDR3 protein is CASSPVPGGPLINQPQHF. The CDR3 DNA follows: TGCGCCAGCAGCCCTGTACCAGGTGGGCCCCTCATCAATCAGCCCCAGCATTTT.

About this clonotype itself: Germline and junction disagree at one end, which may indicate a read error. The gene calls are TRBV27 and TRBJ2-1; D uncertain. Germline V CDR1 and CDR2: MNHEY, SMNVEV (reference sequence). CDR3 size: 16 residues. CDR3 nucleotide sequence: TGTGCCAGCAGTTTCCTTGGTCCTAACCCCTACGATGAGCAGTTCTTC. As protein: CASSFLGPNPYDEQFF.

The J gene is TRBJ2-4, the V gene TRBV10-1, with D possibly being TRBD1 or TRBD2 (5 bases each). The last part of the DNA fits TRBJ2-7 better; the J call may be wrong. Germline values: CDR1 WNHNN, CDR2 SYGVQD (reference sequence). The CDR3 is made up of 18 amino acids. CDR3 residues: CASSEFRIGDPNPYEQYF. CDR3 DNA: TGCGCCAGCAGTGAGTTCAGGATCGGGGACCCAAACCCGTACGAGCAGTACTTC.

In its sample, this clonotype was seen a few times. One end of the junction fails to match germline, which may point to a read error. V and J are TRBV6-2 or TRBV6-3 and TRBJ2-5, with unresolved D. TRBJ2-7 explains the end of the DNA better; the J call may be wrong. The germline V gene has CDR1 MNHEY and CDR2 SVGEGT. CDR3 length: 13 residues. DNA for the CDR3: TGTGCCGGCAGAGACGTCCAGCCCAACGAGCAGTACTTC. Translating gives CAGRDVQPNEQYF.

The chain recombines TRBV10-3 with TRBJ1-2; 8 nucleotides line up with TRBD1. The V and J ends lost 10 bases and 8 bases, in that order; junction bases with no gene match: 6. The CDR3 is made up of 11 amino acids. Looked up from germline, CDR1 is ENHRY and CDR2 is SYGVKD. The DNA of the CDR3 is TGTGCCACTCAGGGGGCTCGCGGCTACACCTTC. As protein: CATQGARGYTF.

This clonotype has a handful of counts. The CDR3 nucleotides are TGTGCCAGCACGGCGGGAGCCCCAGATACGCAGTATTTT. It yields the protein CASTAGAPDTQYF. V usage is TRBV6-1 and J usage is TRBJ2-3; 7 bases are shared with TRBD2. The germline CDR1 and CDR2 sequences are MNHNS and SASEGT. The CDR3 length is 13 residues. Trimming at V came to 7 bases and at J to 4 bases, leaving 5 bases not matched to a gene.

J is TRBJ2-3 and V is TRBV2; 9 bases line up with TRBD2. J was trimmed by 4 bases and V by 5 bases; bases with no gene match: 10. CDR3 length: 16 residues. Germline CDR1 and CDR2: SNHLY and FYNNEI. The CDR3 spells CASSSQGGLAPDTQYF. CDR3 sequence (DNA): TGTGCCAGCAGTTCCCAGGGGGGACTAGCCCCAGATACGCAGTATTTT.

V is TRBV3-1 and J is TRBJ1-1; D remains ambiguous. Trimming shortened V by 1 base and J by 0 bases, and 15 bases separated the two germline ends. This CDR3 contains 17 residues. Germline V gene lookup returns CDR1 LGHDT and CDR2 YNNKEL (reference sequence). DNA of the CDR3: TGTGCCAGCAGCCAAGCGATCGGGAAGGCCATGAACACTGAAGCTTTCTTT. Its translation is CASSQAIGKAMNTEAFF.

J is TRBJ2-7 and V is TRBV9; 7 bases are shared with TRBD1. Germline V gene data show CDR1 as SGDLS and CDR2 as YYNGEE. Losses at the gene ends were 0 bases for V and 5 bases for J; bases not matched to a gene: 5. The CDR3 sequence is 14 residues long. CDR3 amino acids: CASSVGDSPNEQYF. DNA for the CDR3: TGTGCCAGCAGCGTAGGGGACAGCCCTAACGAGCAGTACTTC.

This clonotype was seen more than once but under ten times. The chain employs TRBV9 and TRBJ1-3; 7 bases align to TRBD1. This CDR3 region has 17 residues. J gave up 0 bases and V 0 bases, and 6 bases lay outside the gene matches. Germline CDR1 SGDLS, CDR2 YYNGEE. The CDR3 bases are TGTGCCAGCAGCGTAGGGACAGGTCCCCTCTCTGGAAACACCATATATTTT. Its protein product is CASSVGTGPLSGNTIYF.

This clonotype occurred many times. The chain employs TRBV27 and TRBJ2-4; TRBD1 matches at 8 bases. Matching the DNA end better, TRBJ2-7 makes the J call doubtful. The CDR3 length is 15 residues. Germline CDR1 and CDR2: MNHEY and SMNVEV (reference sequence). The CDR3 DNA is TGTGCCAGCAGCCCCGACAGGGGAGGTATCTACGAGCAGTACTTC. Protein sequence: CASSPDRGGIYEQYF.

This clonotype was seen once. The chain recombines TRBV6-1 with TRBJ1-5; D remains unclear. Germline loops: CDR1 MNHNS, CDR2 SASEGT. V lost 0 bases and J lost 5, with 8 bases in between. This CDR3 region has 14 residues. The CDR3 DNA reads as TGTGCCAGCAGTGAAGCGGTGGTCTATCAGCCCCAGCATTTT. Protein sequence: CASSEAVVYQPQHF.

This clonotype was picked up many times. This sequence joins TRBV4-1 and TRBJ2-5, with a possible D match to TRBD1 (7 bases). The CDR3 consists of 16 residues. V was clipped by 1 base and J by 5 bases, with 17 bases between them. Germline V gene sequence: CDR1 MGHRA, CDR2 YSYEKL. The DNA for the CDR3 is TGCGCCAGCAGCCAAGTCTCCGGAGGGGGCGACGAGACCCAGTACTTC. Its translation is CASSQVSGGGDETQYF.

This clonotype was seen a few times. The chain is built from TRBV7-3 and TRBJ1-1; 12 positions agree with TRBD1. Germline V gene sequence: CDR1 SGHTA, CDR2 FQGTGA. This CDR3 region has 17 residues. The V gene end was trimmed by 5 bases and the J gene end by 3 bases; junction bases not matched to a gene: 10. Here the CDR3 DNA reads TGTGCCAGCAGCCCGCAGGGACAGGGGGCTCGGGACACTGAAGCTTTCTTT. Translating gives CASSPQGQGARDTEAFF. The full variable domain, in which reference TRBV7-3 and TRBJ1-1 provide the parts outside the CDR3, is GAGVSQTPSNKVTEKGKYVELRCDPISGHTALYWYRQSLGQGPEFLIYFQGTGAADDSGLPNDRFFAVRPEGSVSTLKIQRTERGDSAVYLCASSPQGQGARDTEAFFGQGTRLTVV.

The genes are TRBV10-2 and TRBJ2-5; 9 nucleotides match TRBD2. The J call may be mistaken, given a closer DNA end match to TRBJ2-7. The CDR3 runs to 15 residues. Germline V CDR1 and CDR2: WSHSY, SAAADI. The chain's CDR3 is CASSGGTSQFGEQYF. As DNA, the CDR3 is TGCGCCAGCAGTGGGGGGACTAGCCAGTTCGGCGAGCAGTACTTC.

This rearrangement joins TRBV24-1 to TRBJ2-1, with TRBD1 matching over 7 bases. Per germline, CDR1 KGHDR and CDR2 SFDVKD. Germline trimming cut 3 bases from V and 5 bases from J; bases unmatched to any gene: 6. This CDR3 has 15 amino acids. CDR3 in amino acids: CATSDAGTVDNEQFF. The CDR3 DNA reads as TGTGCCACCAGTGATGCCGGGACAGTCGACAATGAGCAGTTCTTC.

V and J are TRBV7-2 and TRBJ1-4; D is possibly TRBD1 (6 bases). Between the trimmed V and J ends, which lost 4 bases and 7 bases, there was a span of 10 bases. The V gene's germline CDR1 is SGHTA and CDR2 FQGNSA. This CDR3 has 13 amino acids. This CDR3 is CASSWGAGEKLFF. For the CDR3, the DNA is TGTGCCAGCAGCTGGGGGGCGGGTGAAAAACTGTTTTTT.